This T cell receptor (beta chain) was sequenced in a study of cytomegalovirus exposure and HLA in healthy donors. Background on the study: The study's early data release held about 85 million unique TCRs from HLA-typed donors.

Amplification used 60 Vbeta primers and 13 Jbeta primers. Clones were sequenced by immunoSEQ multiplex PCR, and TCRdb holds only the in-frame ones, with some missing. Here the sample spans 200,000 to 250,000 clones, more than 75% being singletons. CDR1 and CDR2 (germline): MGHRA, YSYEKL. V shed 3 bases, J shed 2 bases, and the junction held 11 bases outside the gene matches. The CDR3 runs to 18 residues. Healthy bone marrow donors formed the donor group. Material for sequencing was PBMCs. The chain couples TRBV4-1 to TRBJ2-3; 10 nucleotides match TRBD2. The TCR originated in a human donor in good health. The DNA for the CDR3 is TGCGCCAGCAGCCACCCTGGAGATAGCGGGAGGACCACAGATACGCAGTATTTT. Protein sequence: CASSHPGDSGRTTDTQYF.